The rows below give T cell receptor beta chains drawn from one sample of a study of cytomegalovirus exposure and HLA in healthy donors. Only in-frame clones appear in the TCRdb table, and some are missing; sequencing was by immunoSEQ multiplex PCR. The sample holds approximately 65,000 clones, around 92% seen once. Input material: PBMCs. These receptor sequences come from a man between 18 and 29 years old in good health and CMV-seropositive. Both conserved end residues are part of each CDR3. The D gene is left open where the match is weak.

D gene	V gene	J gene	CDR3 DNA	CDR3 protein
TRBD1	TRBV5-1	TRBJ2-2	TGCGCCAGCAGCTTCGGACAGGGCACCGGGGAGCTGTTTTTT	CASSFGQGTGELFF
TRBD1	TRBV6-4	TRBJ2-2	TGTGCCAGCAGTGACTCGGACAGGGGGTCTGCTCAGCTGTTTTTT	CASSDSDRGSAQLFF
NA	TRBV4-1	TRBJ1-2	TGCGCCAGCAGCCAAGGGACGGAGGGATATGGCTACACCTTC	CASSQGTEGYGYTF
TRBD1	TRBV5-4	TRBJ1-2	TGTGCCAGCAGCCTACAGGGGGCAAGGAACTATGGCTACACCTTC	CASSLQGARNYGYTF
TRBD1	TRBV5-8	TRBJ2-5	TGTGCCAGCAGAAGTCCCGGGACAGGGTTAGAGACCCAGTACTTC	CASRSPGTGLETQYF
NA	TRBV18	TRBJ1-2	TGTGCCAGCTCACCTCAGGGGATTTATGGCTACACCTTC	CASSPQGIYGYTF
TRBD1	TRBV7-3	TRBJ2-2	TGTGCCAGCACCGACAGGGCGAACACCGGGGAGCTGTTTTTT	CASTDRANTGELFF
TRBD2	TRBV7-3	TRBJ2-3	TGTGCCAGCAGCCAAAGTCTAGCGGGAGCAGATACGCAGTATTTT	CASSQSLAGADTQYF
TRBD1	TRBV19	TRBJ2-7	TGTGCCAGTAGTATAGATCGGGGAACAGGGGTCTACGAGCAGTACTTC	CASSIDRGTGVYEQYF
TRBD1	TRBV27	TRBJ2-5	TGTGCCAGCAGTATGGCCGGGACAGTCCCTGAGACCCAGTACTTC	CASSMAGTVPETQYF
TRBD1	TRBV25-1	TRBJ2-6	TGTGCCAGCAGTAACCACAGGGGGCCTGGGGCCAACGTCCTGACTTTC	CASSNHRGPGANVLTF
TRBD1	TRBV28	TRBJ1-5	TGTGCCAGCAGTTTGGTGCAGGGGGTGAGTCAGCCCCAGCATTTT	CASSLVQGVSQPQHF
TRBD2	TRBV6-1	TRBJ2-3	TGTGCCAGCAGCTCCGGGGGAGGGCCGGATACGCAGTATTTT	CASSSGGGPDTQYF
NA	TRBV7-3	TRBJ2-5	TGTGCCAGCAGCTCCCGACAGTTGAGCGAGACCCAGTACTTC	CASSSRQLSETQYF
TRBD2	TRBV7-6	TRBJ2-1	TGTGCCAGCAGCTCGTCACTAGCGGGAGCCTACAATGAGCAGTTCTTC	CASSSSLAGAYNEQFF